These 26 T cell receptor beta chains were all obtained from the same sample, sequenced in a study of blood T cell repertoires in COVID-19. Data came from immunoSEQ multiplex PCR; TCRdb stores just in-frame clones and leaves some out. Altogether about 370,000 clones are present, approximately 88% being singletons, with the ten largest covering less than 3.5%. Material for sequencing was peripheral blood. Receptors originate from a woman aged 25 to 45 with COVID-19, enrolled during active disease.

This clone was seen once. V gene TRBV5-1 combines with J gene TRBJ1-1; 9 positions agree with TRBD1. Trimming cost V 4 bases and J 5 bases; bases outside gene matches: 3. CDR3 length equals 13 residues. Germline CDR1 and CDR2: SGHRS and YFSETQ. The chain's CDR3 is CASSSDRGTEAFF. The CDR3 nucleotides are TGCGCCAGCAGCAGCGACAGGGGGACTGAAGCTTTCTTT.

The rearrangement links TRBV5-4 to TRBJ2-3, with D possibly TRBD1 on 5 matching bases. This CDR3 has 16 amino acids. Germline V gene data show CDR1 as SGHNT and CDR2 as YYREEE (reference sequence). Trimming took 0 bases from V and 1 from J, leaving 12 bases between them. CDR3 amino acids: CASSLEGAAGTDTQYF. DNA for the CDR3: TGTGCCAGCAGCTTGGAAGGGGCAGCAGGCACAGATACGCAGTATTTT.

V usage is TRBV28 and J usage is TRBJ2-3; 9 nucleotides agree with TRBD2. This CDR3 is 16 amino acids long. The germline gives CDR1 MDHEN, CDR2 SYDVKM. The trim removed 4 bases at V and 4 bases at J, leaving 9 bases unmatched. This CDR3 is CASSSREAGGPDTQYF. The CDR3 DNA follows: TGTGCCAGCAGTTCGCGGGAGGCGGGGGGGCCAGATACGCAGTATTTT.

The V call is TRBV6-2 or TRBV6-3, the J call TRBJ2-3; 15 positions match TRBD2. J gave up 9 bases and V 3 bases, and 13 bases lay outside the gene matches. The CDR3 is 18 amino acids. Germline V gene lookup returns CDR1 MNHEY and CDR2 SVGEGT. DNA of the CDR3: TGTGCCAGCAGTTATCGTGCCAGGACTAGCGGGAGGGCCGAGACGCAGTATTTT. It encodes CASSYRARTSGRAETQYF.

The chain recombines TRBV7-8 with TRBJ2-7; tentative D call: TRBD1 (5 bases). CDR1 and CDR2 (germline): SGHVS, FQNEAQ. The V end was cut by 2 bases, the J end by 5 bases, with 10 bases between. The CDR3 sequence is 13 residues long. The CDR3 reads CASSLNPRDEQYF. In DNA, the CDR3 is TGTGCCAGCAGCTTAAATCCCAGGGACGAGCAGTACTTC. The full variable domain, rest sourced from reference TRBV7-8 and TRBJ2-7, is GAGVSQSPRYKVAKRGQDVALRCDPISGHVSLFWYQQALGQGPEFLTYFQNEAQLDKSGLPSDRFFAERPEGSVSTLKIQRTQQEDSAVYLCASSLNPRDEQYFGPGTRLTVT.

The chain uses TRBV7-2 and TRBJ1-1, with D possibly TRBD1 on 6 matching bases. Germline V gives CDR1 SGHTA, CDR2 FQGNSA. V gave up 5 bases and J gave up 13 bases, with 20 bases separating them. This CDR3 region has 13 residues. The CDR3 DNA sequence: TGTGCCAGCAGCCCCACGACAGGCCGTATAGGTTTCTTT. Its translation is CASSPTTGRIGFF. The variable domain in full, with the rest retrieved from reference TRBV7-2 and TRBJ1-1, is GAGVSQSPSNKVTEKGKDVELRCDPISGHTALYWYRQSLGQGLEFLIYFQGNSAPDKSGLPSDRFSAERTGGSVSTLTIQRTQQEDSAVYLCASSPTTGRIGFFGQGTRLTVV.

The CDR3 sequence: CASSLGTSGDSRETQYF. CDR3 DNA sequence: TGTGCCAGCAGCTTAGGGACTAGCGGGGACTCTAGGGAGACCCAGTACTTC. The rearrangement uses TRBV5-4 and TRBJ2-5; 13 bases are a match to TRBD2. CDR3 size: 17 residues. The ends lost 2 bases at V and 5 bases at J; junction bases unmatched: 9. CDR1 is SGHNT, CDR2 YYREEE, per germline (reference sequence).

The rearrangement uses TRBV3-1 (or the pseudogene TRBV3-2) and TRBJ1-1; 7 nucleotides line up with TRBD1. Losses at the gene ends were 0 bases for V and 0 bases for J; bases not matched to a gene: 7. The CDR3 loop spans 17 amino acids. Germline CDR1 is LGHDT and CDR2 is YNNKEL (reference sequence). CDR3 nucleotide sequence: TGTGCCAGCAGCCAAGATAGGGACAGACTGATGAACACTGAAGCTTTCTTT. Amino acid sequence: CASSQDRDRLMNTEAFF.

This sequence joins TRBV28 and TRBJ1-3; weak D call: TRBD1 (6 bases). The CDR3 is 15 residues long. Trimming stripped 4 bases from V and 5 bases from J, with 15 bases between. The germline CDR1 and CDR2 sequences are MDHEN and SYDVKM. CDR3 sequence reads: CASSSAQGPRNTIYF. CDR3 bases: TGTGCCAGCAGTTCCGCACAGGGCCCGCGAAACACCATATATTTT.

This chain joins TRBV6-5 and TRBJ1-2; D is unclear. CDR1 MNHEY and CDR2 SVGAGI come from the germline V gene. The CDR3 spans 16 residues. The V and J ends lost 2 bases and 7 bases respectively, with 20 bases between them. CDR3 coding DNA: TGTGCCAGCAGTTACACCCTTTTGGAGCCCCGGGGTGGCTACACCTTC. Its translation: CASSYTLLEPRGGYTF.

The genes are TRBV6-2 or TRBV6-3 and TRBJ2-7; D remains ambiguous. The ends were cut back, 2 bases at V and 0 bases at J, with 14 bases in the middle. The V gene's germline CDR1 is MNHEY and CDR2 SVGEGT. The CDR3 spans 16 residues. The DNA for the CDR3 is TGTGCCAGCAGTTACAACCCCCCCGAGAGCTCCTACGAGCAGTACGTC. Its protein is CASSYNPPESSYEQYV.

This chain joins TRBV11-3 and TRBJ1-6, with 9 bases fitting TRBD1. Losses at the gene ends were 5 bases for V and 8 bases for J; bases not matched to a gene: 7. CDR1 and CDR2 (germline): SGHNT, YENEEA. This CDR3 comprises 15 residues. The CDR3 spells CASSPGQGRDSPLHF. CDR3 DNA sequence: TGTGCCAGCAGCCCCGGACAGGGGAGGGATTCACCCCTCCACTTT.

The chain has TRBV5-4 and TRBJ2-3; TRBD1 might be the D (6 bases). Germline V gene sequence: CDR1 SGHNT, CDR2 YYREEE (reference sequence). V lost 2 bases, J lost 0 bases, and 7 bases lay in between. The CDR3 extends over 14 amino acids. For the CDR3, the DNA is TGTGCCAGCAGCTTACAGGGCAGCACAGATACGCAGTATTTT. It specifies CASSLQGSTDTQYF.

This chain connects TRBV19 to TRBJ1-1; D not resolved. Germline V gives CDR1 LNHDA, CDR2 SQIVND (reference sequence). Trimming stripped 8 bases from V and 3 bases from J, with 13 bases between. The CDR3 sequence is 13 residues long. Here the CDR3 DNA reads TGTGCCAGTGGCCGGGTGACGGACACTGAAGCTTTCTTT. This encodes CASGRVTDTEAFF. The complete variable domain, with remaining parts taken from reference TRBV19 and TRBJ1-1, reads DGGITQSPKYLFRKEGQNVTLSCEQNLNHDAMYWYRQDPGQGLRLIYYSQIVNDFQKGDIAEGYSVSREKKESFPLTVTSAQKNPTAFYLCASGRVTDTEAFFGQGTRLTVV.

A single count supports this clone. The chain combines TRBV2 with TRBJ1-5; tentatively, D is TRBD1 (6 bases). Trimming removed 7 bases from V and 0 bases from J, with 13 bases in between. This CDR3 region has 15 residues. Germline-derived CDR1 and CDR2 are SNHLY and FYNNEI. CDR3 DNA sequence: TGTGCCAGCACCAGGGGTACGATTAGCAATCAGCCCCAGCATTTT. Translating gives CASTRGTISNQPQHF.

V is TRBV6-2 or TRBV6-3 and J is TRBJ2-3; 8 positions match TRBD2. In germline, CDR1 is MNHEY, CDR2 SVGEGT. With V trimmed by 3 bases and J by 2 bases, 4 bases remained unmatched. This CDR3 spans 15 amino acids. This chain's CDR3 is CASSYLLADTDTQYF. CDR3 in DNA: TGTGCCAGCAGTTATCTACTAGCGGACACAGATACGCAGTATTTT.

The chain is built from TRBV28 and TRBJ2-5; 8 positions agree with TRBD2. The junction had 15 bases not matched to a gene; V was cut back by 3 bases and J by 9 bases. Germline values: CDR1 MDHEN, CDR2 SYDVKM. This CDR3 comprises 16 residues. The CDR3 sequence: CASSLGVSGDIAAQYF. CDR3 in DNA: TGTGCCAGCAGTTTGGGTGTTAGCGGGGACATCGCGGCCCAGTACTTC.

The chain couples TRBV5-1 to TRBJ1-2; D possibly corresponds to TRBD1 (5 bases). Trimming pared 4 bases from V and 7 bases from J, leaving 20 bases between. The CDR3 loop spans 15 amino acids. The V gene's germline CDR1 is SGHRS and CDR2 YFSETQ. CDR3: CASSQRDGRDSGYTF. The CDR3 coding sequence is TGCGCCAGCAGCCAAAGGGACGGGAGGGATTCTGGCTACACCTTC.

This clone has just a few counts. The gene calls are TRBV7-2 and TRBJ2-1, with D possibly being TRBD2 (6 bases). Between the trimmed V and J ends, which lost 0 bases and 4 bases, there was a span of 13 bases. The CDR3 has 16 residues. CDR1 and CDR2 (germline): SGHTA, FQGNSA. CDR3 sequence (DNA): TGTGCCAGCAGCTTAGCGTTCGGGGGAGCATACAATGAGCAGTTCTTC. Its protein is CASSLAFGGAYNEQFF.

This rearrangement joins TRBV30 to TRBJ1-1, with TRBD1 as a possible D gene (6 bases). V lost 4 bases and J 1 base, leaving 13 bases between the germline ends. The CDR3 sequence is 14 residues long. Germline CDR1 is GTSNPN and CDR2 is SVGIG (reference sequence). In DNA, the CDR3 is TGTGCCTGGAAAAGTACAGGGTGGAACACTGAAGCTTTCTTT. Protein sequence: CAWKSTGWNTEAFF. The full variable domain, in which reference TRBV30 and TRBJ1-1 provide the parts outside the CDR3, is SQTIHQWPATLVQPVGSPLSLECTVEGTSNPNLYWYRQAAGRGLQLLFYSVGIGQISSEVPQNLSASRPQDRQFILSSKKLLLSDSGFYLCAWKSTGWNTEAFFGQGTRLTVV.

CDR3 DNA sequence: TGTGCCAGCGGGACAGGGGGGCGAATCGGTTCACCCCTCCACTTT. Protein: CASGTGGRIGSPLHF. V usage is TRBV27 and J usage is TRBJ1-6; 11 nucleotides align to TRBD1. Trimming removed 8 bases from V and 9 bases from J; junction bases left unmatched: 9. The germline V gene has CDR1 MNHEY and CDR2 SMNVEV (reference sequence). The CDR3 runs to 15 residues.

This chain joins TRBV27 and TRBJ2-7, with TRBD1 as a possible D gene (5 bases). V lost 2 bases and J lost 6, with 11 bases in between. The germline CDR1 and CDR2 sequences are MNHEY and SMNVEV (reference sequence). The CDR3 has 13 residues. The CDR3 DNA sequence: TGTGCCAGCAGTTTACGCCAGGGAAGCGAGCAGTACTTC. Translation gives CASSLRQGSEQYF.

This chain links TRBV6-5 with TRBJ2-2; D is perhaps TRBD2 (6 bases). V was shortened by 0 bases and J by 5 bases, with 10 bases between the two germline ends. The CDR3 extends over 15 amino acids. Germline V CDR1 and CDR2: MNHEY, SVGAGI. The CDR3 region is CASSYSGLLTGELFF. Here the CDR3 DNA reads TGTGCCAGCAGTTACTCGGGACTTCTTACCGGGGAGCTGTTTTTT.

This clone was detected a few times. The V gene is TRBV19, the J gene TRBJ2-7, with 8 bases fitting TRBD1. Germline V gene sequence: CDR1 LNHDA, CDR2 SQIVND (reference sequence). This CDR3 is built from 15 residues. J gave up 0 bases and V 7 bases, and 8 bases lay outside the gene matches. This CDR3 is CASTITGGLSYEQYV. The CDR3 DNA sequence: TGTGCCAGTACCATCACAGGGGGACTCTCCTACGAGCAGTACGTC.

This clone was seen once. This sequence joins TRBV19 and TRBJ1-1, with 11 bases lining up with TRBD1. Germline V gives CDR1 LNHDA, CDR2 SQIVND (reference sequence). The J segment lost 4 bases and the V segment lost 7 bases, leaving 8 bases of the junction unmatched. This CDR3 is 15 amino acids long. Here the CDR3 reads CASKNTGTGGTEAFF. In DNA, the CDR3 is TGTGCCAGTAAGAATACCGGGACAGGGGGCACTGAAGCTTTCTTT. Supplemented by reference TRBV19 and TRBJ1-1, the full variable domain reads DGGITQSPKYLFRKEGQNVTLSCEQNLNHDAMYWYRQDPGQGLRLIYYSQIVNDFQKGDIAEGYSVSREKKESFPLTVTSAQKNPTAFYLCASKNTGTGGTEAFFGQGTRLTVV.

This clone was counted a single time. The genes are TRBV28 and TRBJ2-7; the match to TRBD2 covers 10 bases. The CDR3 is made up of 15 amino acids. Per the germline V gene, CDR1 is MDHEN and CDR2 is SYDVKM. The V gene end was trimmed by 5 bases and the J gene end by 6 bases; junction bases not matched to a gene: 10. CDR3 residues: CASSPAPGLASEQYV. DNA of the CDR3: TGTGCCAGCAGTCCCGCGCCGGGACTAGCGAGCGAGCAGTACGTC.